This TCR beta chain was profiled in a study of CD8+CD57+ T cells in acquired aplastic anemia. Study context: Sorting CD4+ and CD8+ cells gave DNA averaging around 3 ug. Reads per healthy sample averaged around 9.9 million (CD4+) and 11.0 million (CD8+). Broader study findings: Significance was not reached for CD8+ Simpson's diversity between patients and controls. Patients and controls were found to share 25 to 35 CD8+ CDR3 sequences.

This CDR3 is 12 amino acids long. CDR1 is SGHDT and CDR2 is YYEEEE in the germline V gene. V shed 6 bases and J shed 4 bases, with 10 bases lying between them. Comment on this clonotype: No antigen is known for it. A much larger clone is a single base away; this may be a read error.

According to the study, genomic DNA was the template for TCR beta VDJ and CDR3 profiling. TCRdb ran MiXCR on the reads and lists one entry per CDR3 protein. The sample consists of under 200,000 distinct CDR3 sequences, around 45% of them appearing once. The sequencing sample was made of sorted CD4+, CD8+, or CD8+CD57+ T cells (not recorded which) from PBMCs. This clonotype originated in a human donor in good health. The V call is TRBV5-6, the J call TRBJ1-1, with a weak D call TRBD1 (5 bases). CDR3 coding DNA: TGTGCCAGCAACCGCAGGGTCACTGAAGCTTTCTTT. This gives the protein CASNRRVTEAFF.